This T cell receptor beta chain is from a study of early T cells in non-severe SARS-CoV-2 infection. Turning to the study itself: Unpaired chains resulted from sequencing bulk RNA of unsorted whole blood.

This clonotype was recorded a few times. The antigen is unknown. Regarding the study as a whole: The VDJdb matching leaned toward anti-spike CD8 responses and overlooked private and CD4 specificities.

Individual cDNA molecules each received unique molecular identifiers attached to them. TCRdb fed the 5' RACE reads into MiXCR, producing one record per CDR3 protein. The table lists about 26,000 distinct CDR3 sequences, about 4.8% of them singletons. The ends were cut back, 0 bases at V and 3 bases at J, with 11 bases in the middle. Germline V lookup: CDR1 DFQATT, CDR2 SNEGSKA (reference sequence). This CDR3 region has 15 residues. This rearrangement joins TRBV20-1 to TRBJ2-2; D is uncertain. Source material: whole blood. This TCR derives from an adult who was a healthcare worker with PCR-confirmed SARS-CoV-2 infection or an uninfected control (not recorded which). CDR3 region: CSARDVEVYTGELFF. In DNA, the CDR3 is TGCAGTGCTAGAGATGTTGAAGTCTACACCGGGGAGCTGTTTTTT.